This TCR delta chain originates from a study of gamma delta lymphoproliferative disorders and STAT genes. Study at large: Each gamma-chain library started from at least 50 ng of genomic DNA, using the LymphoTrack Dx TCRG Assay.

As regards this clone: The antigen is undetermined. The protein recorded in TCRdb matches a much larger clone and deviates from this DNA's translation at residue 2, suggesting a read error; the protein here is obtained by translating the DNA.

TCRdb fed the multiplex PCR reads into CATT to redo clone calling. The sample has 3,000 to 4,000 delta-chain clones, more than 0.85% seen once; the top ten hold about 23%. Genomic DNA from isolated PBMCs served as the sequencing template. General observations from the study: Patient gamma repertoires clustered apart from healthy controls; delta did not.

This clonotype was obtained from a human donor in good health. Sequencing was done on a sample of blood.

The CDR3 DNA follows: TGTTCCTGTGACACCCTGCCGGGTGGGCAGAAAGTGGCCGATAAACTCATCTTT. This translates into CSCDTLPGGQKVADKLIF. The V gene is TRDV2, the J gene TRDJ1; D is unclear. The CDR3 has 18 amino acids. The V gene's germline CDR1 is GEAIGNYY and CDR2 EKD.